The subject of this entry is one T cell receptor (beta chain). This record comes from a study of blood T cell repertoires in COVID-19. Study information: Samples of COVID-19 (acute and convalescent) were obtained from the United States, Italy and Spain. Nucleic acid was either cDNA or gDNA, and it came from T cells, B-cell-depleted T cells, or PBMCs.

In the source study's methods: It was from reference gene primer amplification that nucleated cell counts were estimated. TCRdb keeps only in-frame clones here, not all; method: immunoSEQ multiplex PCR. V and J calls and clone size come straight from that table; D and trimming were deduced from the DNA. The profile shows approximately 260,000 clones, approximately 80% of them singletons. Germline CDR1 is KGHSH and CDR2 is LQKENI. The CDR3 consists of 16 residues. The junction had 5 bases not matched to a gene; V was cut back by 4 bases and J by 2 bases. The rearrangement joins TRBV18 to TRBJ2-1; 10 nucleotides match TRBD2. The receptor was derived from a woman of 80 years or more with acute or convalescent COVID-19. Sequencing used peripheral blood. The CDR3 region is CASSRQLAGAYNEQFF. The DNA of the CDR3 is TGTGCCAGCTCACGGCAGCTAGCGGGGGCCTACAATGAGCAGTTCTTC.